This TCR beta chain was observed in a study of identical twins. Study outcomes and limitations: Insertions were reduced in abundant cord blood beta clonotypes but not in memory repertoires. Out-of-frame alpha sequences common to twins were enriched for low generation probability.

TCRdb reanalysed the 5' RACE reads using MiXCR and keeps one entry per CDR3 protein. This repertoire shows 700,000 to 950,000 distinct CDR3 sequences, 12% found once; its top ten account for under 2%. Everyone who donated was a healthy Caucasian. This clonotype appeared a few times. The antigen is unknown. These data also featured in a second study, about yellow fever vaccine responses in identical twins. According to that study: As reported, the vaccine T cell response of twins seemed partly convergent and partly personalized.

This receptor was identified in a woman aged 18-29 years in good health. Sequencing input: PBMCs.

In DNA form, the CDR3 reads TGCAGCGTTGGTCACAGAGACACAGATACGCAGTATTTT. Residues: CSVGHRDTDTQYF. The V gene is TRBV29-1, the J gene TRBJ2-3; D is undetermined. The CDR3 spans 13 residues. In germline, CDR1 is SQVTM, CDR2 ANQGSEA. Trimming took 4 bases from V and 2 from J, leaving 10 bases between them.